The clone carrying this TCR beta chain was detected once. This specimen belongs to a study of blood T cell repertoires in COVID-19. Germline lookup yields CDR1 MGHRA and CDR2 YSYEKL. The CDR3 contains 15 residues. The V and J ends lost 4 bases and 0 bases, in that order; junction bases with no gene match: 2. In the source study's methods: Reference gene primer amplification in the assay estimated nucleated cell counts. Method: immunoSEQ multiplex PCR; TCRdb's copy keeps in-frame clones and lacks some. V, J and clone size reflect that table, while D and trimming were determined from the DNA. The table shows about 370,000 clones, with approximately 87% occurring only once. While infection was still active, Seattle patients were enrolled and then followed longitudinally.

This TCR was recovered from a woman aged 25 to 39 with COVID-19, enrolled during active disease. The J gene is TRBJ2-2, the V gene TRBV4-1; 7 bases map to TRBD1. The specimen was peripheral blood. CDR3 in DNA: TGCGCCAGCAGCCTGGGACAGTCGAACACCGGGGAGCTGTTTTTT. Its translation: CASSLGQSNTGELFF.